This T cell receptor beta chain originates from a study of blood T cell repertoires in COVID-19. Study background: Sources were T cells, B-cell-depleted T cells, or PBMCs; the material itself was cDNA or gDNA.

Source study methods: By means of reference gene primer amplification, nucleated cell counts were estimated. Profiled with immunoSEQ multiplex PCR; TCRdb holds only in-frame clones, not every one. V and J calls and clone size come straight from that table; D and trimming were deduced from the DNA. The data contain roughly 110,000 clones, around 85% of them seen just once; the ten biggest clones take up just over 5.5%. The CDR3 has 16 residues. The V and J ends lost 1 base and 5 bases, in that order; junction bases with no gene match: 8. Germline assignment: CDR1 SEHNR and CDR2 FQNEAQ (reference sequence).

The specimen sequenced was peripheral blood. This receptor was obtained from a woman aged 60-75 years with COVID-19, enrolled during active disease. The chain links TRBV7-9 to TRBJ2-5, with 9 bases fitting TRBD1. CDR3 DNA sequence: TGTGCCAGCAGCTTAGAAGGGGACAGGGTAGGGGAGACCCAGTACTTC. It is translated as CASSLEGDRVGETQYF.